This TCR beta chain emerged from a study of cytomegalovirus exposure and HLA in healthy donors. Study summary: Unique TCRs numbering roughly 80 million, obtained from HLA-typed donors, made up an early data release. Study-level points and caveats: Fewer than 200 TCR beta chains were listed as cytomegalovirus-associated. In vitro work confirmed that three CMV-associated chains recognize CMV antigens. Segments of the TCR beta V type were, in most cases, productive about 90% or about 30% of the time in an earlier analysis.

This PCR relied on a set of 60 Vbeta primers and 13 Jbeta primers. Assay used: immunoSEQ multiplex PCR; TCRdb lists only in-frame clones, some missing. The sample lists 100,000 or so clones, approximately 70% occurring once. Only a few counts were recorded for this clone. Antigen unknown. This clonotype was sampled from a man between 25 and 39 years old in good health and CMV-seronegative. Sequencing was done on a sample of PBMCs.

CDR3 amino acids: CASSARGQGNGYTF. CDR3 nucleotides: TGTGCCAGCAGTGCAAGGGGACAGGGAAATGGCTACACCTTC. This chain uses TRBV2 with TRBJ1-2, with 9 nucleotides matching TRBD1. The CDR3 consists of 14 residues. CDR1 SNHLY and CDR2 FYNNEI come from the germline V gene. V gave up 4 bases and J gave up 6 bases; unmatched junction bases: 6.